This TCR beta chain stems from a study of blood T cell repertoires in COVID-19. The CDR3 is made up of 13 amino acids. Germline V gene sequence: CDR1 SGHNT, CDR2 YENEEA. Trimming pared 3 bases from V and 6 bases from J, leaving 11 bases between. TCRdb's copy holds only in-frame clones and misses some; the assay was immunoSEQ multiplex PCR. The sample lists some 240,000 clones, roughly 88% seen once, with under 1.5% in the top ten. This TCR was sampled from a woman aged 40 to 55 who had recovered from COVID-19. The V and J genes are TRBV11-3 and TRBJ1-1; D uncertain. Specimen: peripheral blood. The CDR3 sequence: CASSLGESAEAFF. CDR3 bases: TGTGCCAGCAGCTTGGGAGAGAGCGCTGAAGCTTTCTTT. The variable domain in full, with the rest retrieved from reference TRBV11-3 and TRBJ1-1, is EAGVVQSPRYKIIEKKQPVAFWCNPISGHNTLYWYLQNLGQGPELLIRYENEEAVDDSQLPKDRFSAERLKGVDSTLKIQPAELGDSAVYLCASSLGESAEAFFGQGTRLTVV.